This T cell receptor beta chain was sequenced during a study of technical replicates of blood from a handful of donors. The table came from immunoSEQ multiplex PCR; TCRdb's copy has only in-frame clones and leaves some out. The sample has tens of thousands of clones; roughly nine tenths are singletons. This CDR3 has 13 residues. The germline CDR1 and CDR2 sequences are MNHNS and SASEGT. The V end was cut by 6 bases, the J end by 0 bases, with 8 bases between. What was sequenced was T cells isolated from PBMCs. The rearrangement links TRBV6-1 to TRBJ2-5, with D tentatively TRBD1 (5 bases). The receptor's source is a human donor in good health. As DNA, the CDR3 is TGTGCCAGCAGGGGGCTAGACCAAGAGACCCAGTACTTC. Translating it yields CASRGLDQETQYF.